This TCR beta chain is from a study of blood T cell repertoires in COVID-19. All recovered Cohort 3 donors got two negative PCRs, got clearance, or saw symptom resolution. The authors' processing: Quantification of nucleated cells was approximated via reference gene primer amplification. TCRdb's table, derived via immunoSEQ multiplex PCR, lists solely in-frame clones and lacks some. D and trimming come from the DNA, and the V and J calls and clone size come from that table. Of hundreds of thousands of clones in the sample, roughly nine tenths were seen once. V was clipped by 1 base and J by 4 bases, with 12 bases between them. This CDR3 has 15 residues. Germline CDR1 LGHNT, CDR2 FRNRAP.

The chain combines TRBV12-5 with TRBJ2-3, with D possibly being TRBD2 (5 bases). The sequence was collected from a man aged 55 to 69 who had recovered from COVID-19. Material for sequencing was PBMCs or T cells enriched from blood (not recorded which). CDR3 nucleotides: TGTGCTAGTGGTTTGGGTCTACTAGGAGCAGATACGCAGTATTTT. Protein: CASGLGLLGADTQYF. Based on the CDR3 plus reference TRBV12-5 and TRBJ2-3, the full variable domain is DARVTQTPRHKVTEMGQEVTMRCQPILGHNTVFWYRQTMMQGLELLAYFRNRAPLDDSGMPKDRFSAEMPDATLATLKIQPSEPRDSAVYFCASGLGLLGADTQYFGPGTRLTVL.